This record concerns one TCR beta chain sequence. The antigen it recognizes is unknown. The input lacks base qualities; no much larger clone sits a single base away. The sample comes from a study of cytomegalovirus exposure and HLA in healthy donors (dated by TCRdb to about 2017). With regard to the full study: In an earlier analysis of several hundred of the donors, 250 to 300 Gb of sequence data and approximately 120 million unique TCR beta sequences from roughly 200 million T cells were reported. The study combined high-throughput TCR immunosequencing, statistical association of individual TCRs with disease status, and machine learning to predict cytomegalovirus infection status. Donor age, sex, ethnicity and CMV serostatus were compiled alongside the repertoire data. Along with the roughly 670-subject first cohort, a separate validation cohort of over a hundred different subjects was used. Rather than using new phenotypic data, the later analysis identified candidate immune exposures from TCR beta sequences and from how often those sequences occurred across donors. Among some 400 genotyped donors of the cohort, an average of roughly 230,000 unique TCR beta nucleotide sequences was sequenced per donor, of which about 20% were non-productive. Every repertoire in the discovery cohort had been generated on one and the same sequencing platform. About five DR-DQ haplotypes were treated as single units for association and clustering because of strong linkage in the cohort. The study aimed to test whether signatures of past pathogen exposure could be identified by cataloging public T cell receptors. Typing coverage differed by locus: A, B, C, DRB1 and DQB1 were typed in roughly 620-630 donors, DQA1 in about 550, DPA1 in 600 to 610, and DPB1 in 400 to 490. A later analysis re-examined previously published TCR beta repertoires from roughly 650 donors and added high-resolution HLA genotyping to investigate patterns of TCR occurrence. The T cell repertoires of around 670 subjects were profiled by immunosequencing and related to cytomegalovirus serostatus. Among the roughly 410 genotyped donors, approximately 82% belonged to the genetic ancestry cluster associated with self-reported Caucasian donors. A later genetic analysis took genome-wide SNP genotypes for 398 of the 666 donors and used that subset as a discovery cohort. An early release covering roughly 580 HLA-typed donors comprised around 300 gigabases of sequencing data and around 85 million unique TCR sequences. An earlier analysis of more than 450 of the donors used high-throughput TCR beta sequencing to judge whether each TCR beta V gene segment behaved as functional or pseudogenic. Both class I and class II loci were covered by HLA typing, at four-digit resolution.

Results the study describes overall, beyond this receptor: When HLA alleles, especially DR and DQ, strongly co-occurred, TCR associations were difficult to assign to individual alleles. CMV serostatus was the only immune exposure information available for the cohort. A later analysis found that most CMV-associated TCR beta chains appeared HLA-restricted, with HLA associations seemingly driven largely by CMV exposure. The authors suggested that the approach could potentially be extended to other disease states and immunological phenotypes. In a later analysis, around 15,000 TCR beta sequences were associated with specific HLA alleles at a false discovery rate of 0.05. V-gene and J-gene trimming of TCR beta chains was associated with a missense DCLRE1C variant in a later genetic analysis, and the association was replicated in an independent cohort. In the study, around 150 TCR beta chains were listed as associated with cytomegalovirus. Because HLA typing was missing for some donors at each locus, association tests included only the typed subset. An earlier analysis of around 500 of the donors showed that most TCR beta V segments appeared in productive rearrangements either about 87% or about 30% of the time, which broadly matched IMGT annotations. The cohort was sequenced for TCR beta chains only, and without alpha or paired-chain data the features that could be detected were limited. Presence/absence analyses assumed roughly uniform sequencing depth across donors, an assumption that may not hold. In a later analysis, HLA-associated TCR beta chains were found to be more clonally expanded and to have lower generation probabilities than equally common non-associated chains. Across donors, most TCR sequences were observed very rarely, whereas some public TCRs were present in many individuals. Some IMGT-functional V segments, including TRBV6-2 and TRBV6-3, could not be told apart with the 87-base-pair reads, so those segments were excluded. A few of the identified cytomegalovirus-associated TCR beta chains were confirmed in vitro to be specific for cytomegalovirus antigens. A further reported finding was that TCR beta sequences accurately predicted the HLA-A and HLA-B alleles for most subjects in the first cohort. In a later analysis, TCR association rates were found to vary across HLA loci, with the most associated TCRs seen for DRB1 alleles and the fewest for HLA-C alleles. A cluster of highly shared sequence variants was judged likely to be a technical artifact of the sequencing pipeline. Cytomegalovirus status was reported to be diagnosed by the classifier with high specificity and sensitivity in both the original and validation cohorts. A later analysis reported that several top co-occurrence clusters appeared linked to parvovirus B19, influenza, CMV and Epstein-Barr virus. Compared with the roughly 700-donor mean, donors in an Asian-associated ancestry cluster had fewer N-insertions in productive TCRs, according to a later genetic analysis. Because counts were too low, seventeen rarely observed V segments, including chromosome 9 orphons, were excluded from the earlier analysis of around 640 of the donors. Correlated functional status among segregating V segments might be attributable to linkage disequilibrium, but an unknown experimental factor could not be ruled out.

Library preparation was by the immunoSEQ multiplex PCR assay. The multiplex PCR relied on a mix of 60 forward primers for TCR Vbeta segments and 13 reverse primers for TCR Jbeta segments. The CDR3 region of rearranged TCR beta genes was amplified from genomic DNA by a multiplex PCR assay. On the Illumina HiSeq System, the amplified TCR beta libraries were sequenced as 87-base-pair reads. The source study handled its data this way. Across the roughly 640 repertoires, a later analysis counted 60 million to 90 million unique TCR beta chains, roughly 11 million of which were shared by at least two donors. Raw reads were error-corrected and collapsed into unique sequences with a nearest-neighbor algorithm that merged closely related sequences to remove PCR and sequencing errors. To assign V, D and J gene segments, CDR3 sequences were aligned to IMGT reference sequences. For a sequence to be retained, a match of at least six nucleotides was required to both a V gene segment and a J gene segment. A rearrangement was called productive if the CDR3 had no stop codons and remained in frame with V and J, and every other rearrangement was called non-productive. Following IMGT convention, CDR3 was defined as the stretch from the second conserved V-encoded cysteine to the conserved J-encoded phenylalanine. The earlier analysis of 587 of the donors excluded sequences that lacked an unambiguous match to a single V gene segment. In an earlier analysis of some 590 of the donors, a V segment was called functional when productive rearrangements were above 56.7%, and segregating when the standard deviation between donors exceeded 5%. A statistical classification framework was built for diagnosing cytomegalovirus status from the catalog of TCR beta chain sequences. In a later analysis, TCR nucleotide sequences were compared against IMGT/GENE-DB human TR gene sequences so that V and J genes could be assigned. The TCRdist pipeline was used in a later analysis to assign CDR3 sequences and most-parsimonious VDJ recombination scenarios. In a later analysis, each TCR beta chain was defined by its CDR3 amino acid sequence together with its V-gene family, and reads lacking a unique V-gene family were excluded. As a way to deal with suspected cross-contamination and a sequencing artifact, a later analysis dropped 450 to 600 nucleotide sequences that were highly shared and had low generation probability. A later analysis calculated a clonal expansion index for each public chain from normalized within-repertoire ranks of inferred template counts. In a later analysis, generation probabilities were computed with a VDJ recombination model fitted to out-of-frame rearrangements, and the resulting probabilities were checked against IGoR. A later analysis scored TCR-TCR, TCR-HLA and TCR-CMV co-occurrence with hypergeometric tests, applying a repertoire-size bias correction to TCR pairs. False discovery rates were estimated in a later analysis by permuting HLA or CMV assignments 20 times. In a later analysis, co-occurring TCRs were grouped using DBSCAN, and TCRdist sequence similarity was added for clustering within HLA-allele-positive subsets. Co-occurrence clustering excluded repertoires with fewer than 30,000 or more than 120,000 public chains, plus five with anomalous nucleotide sharing. TCRdb re-hosts the immuneACCESS table, in-frame sequences only. Its copies lack some clones; in the studies checked, an unresolved V gene accounts for under half of them, and the cause for the rest is not known. That table supplies the V and J calls and clone size; D and trimming were determined from the DNA. Within this sample are more than 95,000 clones, with approximately 76% of them counted one time only. The top ten clonotypes cover approximately 5.3% of the sample.

The cohort consisted of some 730 healthy bone marrow donors. Cohort members were all nominally healthy when sampled, although unrecorded immune exposures were likely present. The donor tested CMV seropositive, placing the donor among the roughly 300 seropositive members of the cohort. A peripheral blood sample was provided by each donor, and peripheral blood mononuclear cells were used for TCR beta sequencing. Genomic DNA was extracted from the blood cell samples with the Qiagen DNeasy Blood Extraction Kit. In the germline V gene, CDR1 corresponds to MNHNS and CDR2 to SASEGT. Spanning cysteine to phenylalanine, the CDR3 consists of 12 amino acids. Left in the record is the CDR3 DNA by itself, 36 bases read in frame from the first base. V was cut back by 6 bases and J by 3 bases, leaving a gap of 9 bases between them.

The chain is encoded by TRBV6-1 joined to TRBJ2-7, with the D segment identity uncertain. The clonotype originates from a woman aged 18-29 years in good health and CMV-seropositive. The sequenced sample was PBMCs. The DNA reads TGTGCCAGCAGACTCACCGTCTACGAGCAGTACTTC. Its translation reads: CASRLTVYEQYF.